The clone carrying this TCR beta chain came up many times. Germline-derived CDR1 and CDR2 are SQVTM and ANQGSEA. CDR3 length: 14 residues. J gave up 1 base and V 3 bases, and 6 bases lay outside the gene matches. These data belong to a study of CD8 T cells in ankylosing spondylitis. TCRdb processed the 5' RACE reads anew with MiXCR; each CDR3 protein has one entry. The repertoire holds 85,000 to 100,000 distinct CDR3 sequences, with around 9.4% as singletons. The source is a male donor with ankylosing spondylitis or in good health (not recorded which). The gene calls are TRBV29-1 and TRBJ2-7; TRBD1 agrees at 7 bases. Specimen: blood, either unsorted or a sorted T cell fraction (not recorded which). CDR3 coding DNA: TGCAGCGTTGAGGTCCCGGGACAGTCCTACGAGCAGTACTTC. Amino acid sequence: CSVEVPGQSYEQYF.